The source of this T cell receptor beta chain is a study of molecular identifiers for immune sequencing clone quantification. This clonotype was detected ten times or more. Bulk TCR libraries were made with methods that had been previously described and with listed TCR primers. Via MiXCR, TCRdb re-called the PCR reads, giving one row per CDR3 protein. The sample has around 470,000 distinct CDR3 sequences; over 20% are singletons. Germline V gene sequence: CDR1 SNHLY, CDR2 FYNNEI. The CDR3 has 10 amino acids. V was pared by 8 bases and J by 9 bases, with 10 bases between. Sequenced material: naive CD8+ T cells from blood, with Jurkat cell RNA spiked in. Subset denoted: FACS-sorted CD8+CD4-CCR7+CD45RA+ naive T cells. The TCR comes from a human donor in good health. Some libraries in this study had Jurkat cell RNA spiked in. The rearrangement joins TRBV2 to TRBJ1-1; D unresolved. Here the CDR3 reads CASLGGKAFF. CDR3 DNA sequence: TGTGCCAGCTTAGGAGGAAAAGCTTTCTTT. The variable domain in full, completed from reference TRBV2 and TRBJ1-1, reads EPEVTQTPSHQVTQMGQEVILRCVPISNHLYFYWYRQILGQKVEFLVSFYNNEISEKSEIFDDQFSVERPDGSNFTLKIRSTKLEDSAMYFCASLGGKAFFGQGTRLTVV.